A selection of T cell receptor beta chains follows, all from one sample in a study of Graves' ophthalmopathy and Graves' hyperthyroidism. TCRdb recomputed calls from the multiplex PCR reads with MiXCR, one row per CDR3 protein. In the table there are 400,000 to 450,000 distinct CDR3 sequences, roughly 21% of which are singletons. Sequenced material: peripheral blood. The receptors derive from a woman in her late teens or twenties with stable Graves' hyperthyroidism. CDR3s include the opening cysteine and the closing phenylalanine or tryptophan. The D gene is left open where the match is weak. Clone size is not always given. Where it is, it says once, few, many or a class for expanded clones.

>TRBJ2-7|-|many|TRBV20-1
CSARGPAREQYF
TGCAGTGCTAGGGGACCCGCACGGGAGCAGTACTTC
>TRBJ2-7|-|many|TRBV7-9
CASSPRSSYEQYF
TGTGCCAGCAGTCCCCGAAGCTCCTACGAGCAGTACTTC
>TRBJ1-2|-|many|TRBV27
CASSLYSGTDGYTF
TGTGCCAGCAGTTTATATTCAGGGACGGATGGCTACACCTTC
>TRBJ2-5|-|many|TRBV5-1
CASSLAQAEETQYF
TGCGCCAGCAGCTTGGCCCAGGCGGAGGAGACCCAGTACTTC
>TRBJ2-5|-|many|TRBV20-1
CSASQRVGAETQYF
TGCAGTGCAAGCCAGCGAGTCGGGGCGGAGACCCAGTACTTC
>TRBJ1-5|TRBD1|many|TRBV28
CASEGAVNQPQHF
TGTGCCAGTGAGGGGGCCGTCAATCAGCCCCAGCATTTT
>TRBJ2-4|-|-|TRBV5-1
CASSRSAKNIQYF
TGCGCCAGCAGCCGTTCAGCCAAAAACATTCAGTACTTC
>TRBJ1-1|-|-|TRBV12-3/TRBV12-4
CASSGIDREAFF
TGTGCCAGCAGCGGGATAGACAGGGAAGCTTTCTTT
>TRBJ1-2|-|many|TRBV30
CAWSIDNYGYTF
TGTGCCTGGAGTATAGACAACTATGGCTACACCTTC
>TRBJ1-2|-|few|TRBV3-1
CASSQAGGYTF
TGTGCCAGCAGCCAGGCGGGCGGCTACACCTTC
>TRBJ2-5|-|few|TRBV12-3/TRBV12-4
CASSLKRGETQYF
TGTGCCAGCAGTTTAAAGCGAGGGGAGACCCAGTACTTC
>TRBJ1-1|TRBD1|many|TRBV6-5
CARGQGTEAFF
TGTGCCAGAGGACAGGGTACTGAAGCTTTCTTT
>TRBJ2-7|TRBD1|many|TRBV28
CASTGGSVGAYEQYF
TGTGCCAGCACAGGGGGCTCGGTTGGTGCCTACGAGCAGTACTTC
>TRBJ2-5|TRBD2|many|TRBV27
CASSTHGTSGRETQYF
TGTGCCAGCAGTACGCATGGGACTAGCGGGAGGGAGACCCAGTACTTC
>TRBJ1-5|-|many|TRBV7-2
CASSLAPQSNQPQHF
TGTGCCAGCAGCTTAGCTCCCCAGAGTAATCAGCCCCAGCATTTT
>TRBJ2-7|TRBD1|few|TRBV7-9
CASSPKIRQGSEQYF
TGTGCCAGCAGCCCGAAAATCAGACAGGGAAGCGAGCAGTACTTC
>TRBJ1-5|-|-|TRBV19
CASRPTNQPQHF
TGTGCCAGTAGACCCACTAACCAGCCCCAGCATTTT
>TRBJ2-5|-|many|TRBV19
CASSIDPGEETQYF
TGTGCCAGTAGTATAGATCCGGGGGAAGAGACCCAGTACTTC
>TRBJ1-2|-|many|TRBV12-3/TRBV12-4
CASKTPGSQGYGYTF
TGTGCCAGCAAGACCCCCGGGTCCCAAGGCTATGGCTACACCTTC
>TRBJ1-5|-|many|TRBV6-1
CASSEYEKSNQPQHF
TGTGCCAGCAGTGAGTACGAGAAAAGCAATCAGCCCCAGCATTTT
>TRBJ2-7|-|once|TRBV5-1
CASRGVREQYF
TGCGCCAGCAGGGGGGTTCGGGAGCAGTACTTC
>TRBJ2-5|-|many|TRBV9
CASSAGKTQYF
TGTGCCAGCAGCGCAGGAAAGACCCAGTACTTC
>TRBJ2-1|-|many|TRBV6-1
CASRGPLMYNEQFF
TGTGCCAGCAGGGGACCCTTGATGTACAATGAGCAGTTCTTC